This is a list of T cell receptor beta chains from one sample in a study of T cell clonotyping in hematopoietic cell transplantation. The protocol was immunoSEQ multiplex PCR, while the TCRdb copy is restricted to in-frame clones and leaves out a portion. This table holds under 9,000 clones, roughly 66% found once. The source material was peripheral blood mononuclear cells, sampled 100 days after allogeneic stem cell transplant. The receptors come from a male patient between 60 and 69 years old who had an allogeneic stem cell transplant from an unrelated donor, so the T cells may come from the graft donor. Some clones in this sample may be carry-over from other donors' samples. Each CDR3 is given with its conserved first and last residue. The order of the fields is CDR3 protein, CDR3 length, V gene, clone size, J gene. Only some rows state a clone size, as once, few, many or a class for expanded clones.

CASSHFLRGANVLTF | 15 | TRBV27 | NA | TRBJ2-6
CASSLEGGSTGELFF | 15 | TRBV7-7 | NA | TRBJ2-2
CASSAPGGGVNQPQHF | 16 | TRBV7-2 | NA | TRBJ1-5
CASSPFSGSETQYF | 14 | TRBV11-3 | NA | TRBJ2-5
CASRRNGDISMKNTEAFF | 18 | TRBV5-8 | NA | TRBJ1-1
CSWSGIGDNEQFF | 13 | TRBV29-1 | NA | TRBJ2-1
CASTTGTFSYEQYF | 14 | TRBV2 | NA | TRBJ2-7
CASSYGAPYYEQYF | 14 | TRBV6-6 | once | TRBJ2-7
CASSLDLTGGAEAFF | 15 | TRBV11-2 | few | TRBJ1-1
CASSSQGGVGTQYF | 14 | TRBV11-3 | NA | TRBJ2-5
CASSLEAVSYGYTF | 14 | TRBV7-6 | NA | TRBJ1-2
CASSLMGTGGRGNTIYF | 17 | TRBV5-1 | once | TRBJ1-3
CASSMTRLTEQFF | 13 | TRBV19 | NA | TRBJ2-1
CASSIYGTGVNSNQPQHF | 18 | TRBV19 | few | TRBJ1-5
CASSSGPGTEAFF | 13 | TRBV7-9 | NA | TRBJ1-1
CASSLDTNSYEQYF | 14 | TRBV5-1 | NA | TRBJ2-7
CASSPESGTFRDYGYTF | 17 | TRBV18 | few | TRBJ1-2
CSVPLEGVVTEAFF | 14 | TRBV29-1 | NA | TRBJ1-1